These 23 T cell receptor beta chains came from one sample sequenced in a study of neurological immune-mediated disorders. From the 5' RACE reads, TCRdb called clonotypes with MiXCR, one entry per CDR3 protein. The repertoire holds around 46,000 distinct CDR3 sequences, with about 2% as singletons. Material: PBMCs. All receptors come from a middle-aged woman with multiple sclerosis.

This clonotype was recorded at least ten times. The chain recombines TRBV29-1 with TRBJ2-7; D is ambiguous. The germline V gene has CDR1 SQVTM and CDR2 ANQGSEA. V lost 7 bases and J lost 6, with 10 bases in between. The CDR3 loop spans 10 amino acids. The CDR3 sequence is CSAASAEQYF. CDR3 DNA sequence: TGCAGCGCCGCCAGTGCCGAGCAGTACTTC.

There are many counts of this clonotype. J is TRBJ2-3 and V is TRBV2; 8 nucleotides match TRBD1. This CDR3 spans 15 amino acids. Losses at the gene ends were 2 bases for V and 6 bases for J; bases not matched to a gene: 7. The germline V gene has CDR1 SNHLY and CDR2 FYNNEI. The CDR3 sequence is CASSEHRTGRDTQYF. In nucleotides, the CDR3 is TGTGCCAGCAGTGAACACCGGACAGGGAGGGATACGCAGTATTTT. Filled out from reference TRBV2 and TRBJ2-3, the complete variable domain reads EPEVTQTPSHQVTQMGQEVILRCVPISNHLYFYWYRQILGQKVEFLVSFYNNEISEKSEIFDDQFSVERPDGSNFTLKIRSTKLEDSAMYFCASSEHRTGRDTQYFGPGTRLTVL.

This clonotype ranks as medium-sized. The V and J genes are TRBV27 and TRBJ2-2; unclear D gene. This CDR3 region has 13 residues. With 7 bases removed from V and 8 bases from J, the gap between germline ends came to 14 bases. Germline lookup yields CDR1 MNHEY and CDR2 SMNVEV (reference sequence). The CDR3 nucleotides read TGTGCCAGCACCGTTAGACAAGCTGGGGAGCTGTTTTTT. Its protein product is CASTVRQAGELFF.

This clonotype came up many times. This chain uses TRBV10-3 with TRBJ2-2; D gene unclear. Germline V CDR1 and CDR2: ENHRY, SYGVKD. There are 12 residues in the CDR3. Between the trimmed V and J ends, which lost 3 bases and 4 bases, there was a span of 3 bases. CDR3 nucleotide sequence: TGTGCCATCAGTGAAATCACCGGGGAGCTGTTTTTT. Its translation: CAISEITGELFF.

At least ten counts were recorded for this clonotype. V and J are TRBV5-1 and TRBJ2-1, with D perhaps matching TRBD1 or TRBD2 (6 bases each). Germline V gene lookup returns CDR1 SGHRS and CDR2 YFSETQ. This CDR3 has 15 residues. Trimming cost V 4 bases and J 1 base, with 12 bases left between them. The CDR3 DNA sequence: TGCGCCAGCAGCAGGAGGGGGGAGTCCTACAATGAGCAGTTCTTC. Its protein is CASSRRGESYNEQFF.

The sample holds many counts of this clonotype. The chain combines TRBV5-1 with TRBJ2-3; TRBD2 agrees at 13 bases. Germline V gene lookup returns CDR1 SGHRS and CDR2 YFSETQ. Unmatched junction bases numbered 7, after V lost 0 bases and J lost 3 bases. The CDR3 has 18 residues. The CDR3 DNA reads as TGCGCCAGCAGCTTGGGGGGCGGACTAGCGGGGGCTACAGATACGCAGTATTTT. This encodes CASSLGGGLAGATDTQYF.

This clonotype was seen many times. The chain links TRBV5-1 to TRBJ2-6; 8 bases are a match to TRBD1. J lost 0 bases, V lost 3 bases, and 11 bases had no gene match. Germline CDR1 SGHRS, CDR2 YFSETQ. The CDR3 runs 19 residues. This CDR3 is CASSSIPGQAPSGANVLTF. In DNA form, the CDR3 reads TGCGCCAGCAGCTCAATTCCGGGACAGGCCCCCTCTGGGGCCAACGTCCTGACTTTC.

This clonotype was detected many times. The chain recombines TRBV7-2 with TRBJ2-5; D is undetermined. Trimming stripped 3 bases from V and 4 bases from J, with 12 bases between. Germline V gene data show CDR1 as SGHTA and CDR2 as FQGNSA. The CDR3 contains 14 residues. The CDR3 nucleotides are TGTGCCAGCAGCTTTGTGTCGGCAGGAGAGACCCAGTACTTC. It yields the protein CASSFVSAGETQYF.

This clonotype was found many times. The chain employs TRBV12-3 or TRBV12-4 and TRBJ2-1; TRBD2 aligns across 10 bases. The CDR3 sequence is 15 residues long. V shed 7 bases, J shed 4 bases, and the junction held 7 bases outside the gene matches. CDR3 sequence (DNA): TGTGCCAGCACCCATAGGACTAGCGGTTACAATGAGCAGTTCTTC. Its protein is CASTHRTSGYNEQFF.

This clonotype was counted many times. This sequence joins TRBV7-2 and TRBJ1-1; possible D gene TRBD1, 6 bases. Germline-derived CDR1 and CDR2 are SGHTA and FQGNSA. This CDR3 comprises 14 residues. Between the trimmed V and J ends, which lost 5 bases and 4 bases, there was a span of 14 bases. CDR3 sequence: CASSPGAGRTEAFF. The CDR3 bases are TGTGCCAGCAGCCCAGGGGCGGGCCGCACTGAAGCTTTCTTT.

This clonotype was seen repeatedly, ten times or more. This may stem from a read error, because a much larger clone lies one nucleotide away. Likely a read error: the CDR3 ends without its conserved phenylalanine or tryptophan. CDR3 bases: TGTGCCAGCAGCTTTGGGAGTTCTAATTCACCCCTCCACTGT. Protein product: CASSFGSSNSPLHC. This chain links TRBV7-9 with TRBJ1-6; D unresolved. V was clipped by 3 bases and J by 6 bases, with 9 bases between them. Germline V CDR1 and CDR2: SEHNR, FQNEAQ (reference sequence). This CDR3 comprises 14 residues.

This clonotype was seen at least ten times. The chain employs TRBV5-1 and TRBJ2-3; no clear D gene. Trimming stripped 8 bases from V and 3 bases from J, with 13 bases between. Germline CDR1 reads SGHRS; CDR2 reads YFSETQ. The CDR3 is made up of 13 amino acids. CDR3 region: CASWDLTTDTQYF. The CDR3, as DNA: TGCGCCAGTTGGGATCTGACAACAGATACGCAGTATTTT. Full variable domain (rest looked up from reference TRBV5-1 and TRBJ2-3): KAGVTQTPRYLIKTRGQQVTLSCSPISGHRSVSWYQQTPGQGLQFLFEYFSETQRNKGNFPGRFSGRQFSNSRSEMNVSTLELGDSALYLCASWDLTTDTQYFGPGTRLTVL.

This clonotype has at least ten counts. The chain links TRBV10-3 to TRBJ2-3; D is uncertain. Trimming took off 7 bases at V and 2 bases at J, with 4 bases between the two ends. Germline assignment: CDR1 ENHRY and CDR2 SYGVKD. The CDR3 covers 11 residues. The CDR3 region is CAITNTDTQYF. CDR3 sequence (DNA): TGTGCCATCACCAACACAGATACGCAGTATTTT.

This clonotype showed up many times. This chain connects TRBV24-1 to TRBJ2-2; unclear D gene. Trimming took off 4 bases at V and 5 bases at J, with 13 bases between the two ends. The CDR3 has 15 amino acids. The germline gives CDR1 KGHDR, CDR2 SFDVKD. CDR3 coding DNA: TGTGCCACCAGTGACCGCCGGACCTGGACCGGGGAGCTGTTTTTT. Encoded protein: CATSDRRTWTGELFF.

This clonotype was counted at least ten times. The chain employs TRBV5-1 and TRBJ2-3; D is unclear. CDR1 is SGHRS, CDR2 YFSETQ, per germline. CDR3 size: 13 residues. The V end lost 4 bases, the J end lost 0 bases, and 6 bases lay between the germline ends. CDR3 loop: CASSPDSTDTQYF. CDR3 DNA: TGCGCCAGCAGCCCCGACAGCACAGATACGCAGTATTTT. Complete variable domain (other parts from reference TRBV5-1 and TRBJ2-3): KAGVTQTPRYLIKTRGQQVTLSCSPISGHRSVSWYQQTPGQGLQFLFEYFSETQRNKGNFPGRFSGRQFSNSRSEMNVSTLELGDSALYLCASSPDSTDTQYFGPGTRLTVL.

This clonotype was detected ten times or more. This chain links TRBV9 with TRBJ2-5; TRBD2 agrees at 10 bases. Unmatched junction bases numbered 6, after V lost 0 bases and J lost 4 bases. Germline V CDR1 and CDR2: SGDLS, YYNGEE. This CDR3 spans 16 amino acids. The CDR3 nucleotides read TGTGCCAGCAGCGTAGCACGGACTAGCGGTCTAGAGACCCAGTACTTC. Translated: CASSVARTSGLETQYF.

The sample holds many counts of this clonotype. The gene calls are TRBV20-1 and TRBJ1-5; tentatively, D is TRBD1 (5 bases). This CDR3 comprises 14 residues. V lost 4 bases and J lost 1, with 11 bases in between. The V gene's germline CDR1 is DFQATT and CDR2 SNEGSKA (reference sequence). The CDR3 sequence: CSAIPGLSNQPQHF. The DNA for the CDR3 is TGCAGTGCTATTCCGGGACTGAGCAATCAGCCCCAGCATTTT.

The table lists this clonotype with many counts. The chain joins TRBV6-6 to TRBJ2-1; 7 bases line up with TRBD2. The J segment lost 10 bases and the V segment lost 5 bases, leaving 8 bases of the junction unmatched. The germline gives CDR1 MNHNY, CDR2 SVGAGI (reference sequence). CDR3 length: 13 residues. CDR3 in amino acids: CASSQTSQEEQFF. The CDR3 nucleotides are TGTGCCAGCAGTCAGACTAGCCAGGAGGAGCAGTTCTTC.

The table lists this clonotype with many counts. The rearrangement joins TRBV7-2 to TRBJ2-2, with 8 bases matching TRBD2. Germline CDR1 reads SGHTA; CDR2 reads FQGNSA. This CDR3 has 13 amino acids. The V segment lost 6 bases and the J segment 6 bases; nucleotides outside the gene matches: 3. The chain's CDR3 is CASRLLAAGELFF. Here the CDR3 DNA reads TGTGCCAGCAGGTTACTAGCGGCCGGGGAGCTGTTTTTT. Together with reference TRBV7-2 and TRBJ2-2, the CDR3 gives the full variable domain: GAGVSQSPSNKVTEKGKDVELRCDPISGHTALYWYRQSLGQGLEFLIYFQGNSAPDKSGLPSDRFSAERTGGSVSTLTIQRTQQEDSAVYLCASRLLAAGELFFGEGSRLTVL.

There are many counts of this clonotype. The rearrangement uses TRBV6-6 and TRBJ1-4; D perhaps matches TRBD1 (6 bases). CDR3 length: 15 amino acids. Trimming removed 5 bases from V and 5 bases from J, with 15 bases in between. The germline gives CDR1 MNHNY, CDR2 SVGAGI (reference sequence). The CDR3 nucleotides read TGTGCCAGCAGTCACGACAGGTGGGGGAATGAAAAACTGTTTTTT. Encoded protein: CASSHDRWGNEKLFF.

This clonotype appeared many times. The CDR3: CASSGSLSTDTQYF. Here the CDR3 DNA reads TGTGCCAGCAGTGGATCCCTTAGCACAGATACGCAGTATTTT. The chain recombines TRBV25-1 with TRBJ2-3, with D unresolved. CDR1 is MGHDK, CDR2 SYGVNS, per germline. Trimming took off 4 bases at V and 0 bases at J, with 8 bases between the two ends. This CDR3 has 14 residues.

In its sample, this clonotype was seen a few times. The chain uses TRBV7-9 and TRBJ2-4; 9 bases are a match to TRBD1. The trim removed 3 bases at V and 5 bases at J, leaving 2 bases unmatched. The CDR3 is 14 amino acids. In germline, CDR1 is SEHNR, CDR2 FQNEAQ (reference sequence). This CDR3 reads CASSFGTGQNIQYF. The CDR3 DNA is TGTGCCAGCAGCTTCGGGACAGGGCAAAACATTCAGTACTTC.

This clonotype was observed many times. The chain joins TRBV4-1 to TRBJ1-2; TRBD1 is a possible D gene (6 bases). The V end lost 3 bases, the J end lost 4 bases, and 12 bases lay between the germline ends. Germline V gives CDR1 MGHRA, CDR2 YSYEKL. This CDR3 is built from 14 residues. DNA for the CDR3: TGCGCCAGCAGCCACGTCGGGGGGCCCTATGGCTACACCTTC. Its protein is CASSHVGGPYGYTF.